This T cell receptor beta chain appears in the sequencing data of a study of response to subunit inactivated influenza vaccine. Study-wide findings and caveats: The study's authors posited that every seasonal influenza vaccination enlists few new T cells.

The germline CDR1 and CDR2 sequences are MNHEY and SMNVEV (reference sequence). V lost 2 bases, J lost 0 bases, and 8 bases lay in between. The CDR3 extends over 14 amino acids. MiXCR, applied by TCRdb to the RT-PCR reads, yields one record per CDR3 protein. The sample lists about 650,000 distinct CDR3 sequences, around 14% occurring once. As to this clonotype: Its cognate antigen is unknown.

This specimen consisted of PBMCs from blood, obtained 11 to 12 days after vaccination. The V gene is TRBV27, the J gene TRBJ2-7, with D tentatively TRBD1 (6 bases). The receptor was isolated from a man over 45 who received an inactivated influenza vaccine. CDR3 nucleotide sequence: TGTGCCAGCAGTTTACAGGGGCCCTCCTACGAGCAGTACTTC. Its protein product is CASSLQGPSYEQYF.